These 28 T cell receptor beta chains were sequenced from one sample in a study of T cell repertoires in cytomegalovirus infection. One entry per CDR3 protein results from TCRdb running MiXCR on the reads. The table records about 360,000 distinct CDR3 sequences, 15% to 20% of them present only once. Sequenced input: PBMCs. These receptors all come from a human donor in good health (CMV status not recorded). Some clones in this sample may be carry-over from other donors' samples.

In DNA form, the CDR3 reads TGTGCCAGCTCACCGGACTTCTACGAGCAGTACTTC. It codes for CASSPDFYEQYF. The chain carries TRBV18 and TRBJ2-7, with a weak D call TRBD2 (5 bases). This CDR3 has 12 amino acids. CDR1 and CDR2 from the germline V gene are KGHSH and LQKENI. V shed 3 bases and J shed 3 bases, with 6 bases lying between them. Full variable domain (outside the CDR3, taken from reference TRBV18 and TRBJ2-7): NAGVMQNPRHLVRRRGQEARLRCSPMKGHSHVYWYRQLPEEGLKFMVYLQKENIIDESGMPKERFSAEFPKEGPSILRIQQVVRGDSAAYFCASSPDFYEQYFGPGTRLTVT.

This clonotype showed up just a few times. The chain employs TRBV4-1 and TRBJ1-2, with TRBD1 identical over 10 bases. Germline V lookup: CDR1 MGHRA, CDR2 YSYEKL. Trimming cost V 0 bases and J 6 bases; bases outside gene matches: 7. This CDR3 has 16 amino acids. CDR3 sequence reads: CASSQDRTGTGDGYTF. The CDR3 bases are TGCGCCAGCAGCCAAGATCGGACGGGGACAGGGGATGGCTACACCTTC.

This clonotype appeared a few times. The rearrangement joins TRBV20-1 to TRBJ2-3; TRBD2 matches 10 bases. Trimming removed 5 bases from V and 9 bases from J; junction bases left unmatched: 11. CDR3 length equals 14 residues. In germline, CDR1 is DFQATT, CDR2 SNEGSKA (reference sequence). CDR3 sequence: CSAPSGGTYWTQYF. CDR3 DNA sequence: TGCAGTGCTCCTAGCGGGGGAACTTATTGGACGCAGTATTTT.

The chain combines TRBV20-1 with TRBJ1-1, with 9 bases lining up with TRBD1. Germline trimming cut 2 bases from V and 5 bases from J; bases unmatched to any gene: 12. The CDR3 contains 16 residues. Per germline, CDR1 DFQATT and CDR2 SNEGSKA (reference sequence). CDR3 in DNA: TGCAGTGCTAGACATCATGCACAGGGGGCAGAAACTGAAGCTTTCTTT. As protein: CSARHHAQGAETEAFF.

This clonotype was seen repeatedly, ten times or more. This chain connects TRBV7-2 to TRBJ2-2; TRBD2 agrees at 10 bases. CDR1 is SGHTA and CDR2 is FQGNSA in the germline V gene. Losses at the gene ends were 0 bases for V and 0 bases for J; bases not matched to a gene: 7. The CDR3 loop spans 19 amino acids. CDR3 sequence (DNA): TGTGCCAGCAGCTTAGCTATCCTAGCGGGAGCGGCGAACACCGGGGAGCTGTTTTTT. This sequence encodes CASSLAILAGAANTGELFF.

This clonotype was detected ten times or more. The chain recombines TRBV7-8 with TRBJ2-4; weak D call: TRBD1 (6 bases). CDR1 is SGHVS, CDR2 FQNEAQ, per germline. The CDR3 spans 17 residues. Trimming cost V 5 bases and J 0 bases, with 17 bases left between them. The CDR3 nucleotides read TGTGCCAGCAGCGAGAGAGGGGGAAGTCTAGCCAAAAACATTCAGTACTTC. This encodes CASSERGGSLAKNIQYF.

This chain uses TRBV12-3 or TRBV12-4 with TRBJ1-3, with no clear D. There are 14 residues in the CDR3. V lost 5 bases, J lost 0 bases, and 8 bases lay in between. The CDR3 DNA follows: TGTGCCAGCAGTGACACGAGCTCTGGAAACACCATATATTTT. Amino acid sequence: CASSDTSSGNTIYF.

This clonotype was seen ten or more times. CDR3 nucleotides: TGTGCCATTGCGACTAGCGGAAACACAGATACGCAGTATTTT. Protein product: CAIATSGNTDTQYF. This chain uses TRBV7-9 with TRBJ2-3, with 9 positions matching TRBD2. The CDR3 length is 14 residues. Germline assignment: CDR1 SEHNR and CDR2 FQNEAQ (reference sequence). The ends lost 10 bases at V and 2 bases at J; junction bases unmatched: 7.

This clonotype was picked up a small number of times. This rearrangement joins TRBV11-2 to TRBJ2-3; TRBD1 matches at 8 bases. Looked up from germline, CDR1 is SGHAT and CDR2 is FQNNGV. Germline trimming cut 5 bases from V and 0 bases from J; bases unmatched to any gene: 7. The CDR3 extends over 16 amino acids. CDR3 region: CASSHYRGKSTDTQYF. CDR3 DNA: TGTGCCAGCAGCCATTACAGGGGGAAGAGCACAGATACGCAGTATTTT.

There are a few counts of this clonotype. The chain employs TRBV28 and TRBJ2-5; tentatively, D is TRBD1 (6 bases). Germline CDR1 reads MDHEN; CDR2 reads SYDVKM. The CDR3 is made up of 12 amino acids. Trimming left V 10 bases short and J 5 bases short, with 14 bases between. CDR3 region: CAIKDRRETQYF. In DNA form, the CDR3 reads TGTGCCATCAAAGACAGGCGGGAGACCCAGTACTTC. The full variable domain, with the rest looked up from reference TRBV28 and TRBJ2-5, is DVKVTQSSRYLVKRTGEKVFLECVQDMDHENMFWYRQDPGLGLRLIYFSYDVKMKEKGDIPEGYSVSREKKERFSLILESASTNQTSMYLCAIKDRRETQYFGPGTRLLVL.

This clonotype was seen a few times. The chain joins TRBV5-1 to TRBJ1-1; D not resolved. V lost 4 bases to trimming and J lost 1 base, with 20 bases between them. Looked up from germline, CDR1 is SGHRS and CDR2 is YFSETQ. The CDR3 sequence is 17 residues long. CDR3 DNA: TGCGCCAGCAGCCCCCGACTGGGTTCCGCGGAGAACACTGAAGCTTTCTTT. Its protein product is CASSPRLGSAENTEAFF.

In its sample, this clonotype was seen many times. The gene calls are TRBV6-5 and TRBJ2-7, with D tentatively TRBD2 (5 bases). The CDR3 length is 13 residues. CDR1 and CDR2 from the germline V gene are MNHEY and SVGAGI. Trimming removed 6 bases from V and 4 bases from J, with 13 bases in between. CDR3 coding DNA: TGTGCCAGCAGGAGGGCCCGTCGGTACGAGCAGTACTTC. Amino acid sequence: CASRRARRYEQYF.

This clonotype was seen many times. The rearrangement links TRBV7-2 to TRBJ2-3; tentatively, D is TRBD2 (7 bases). The CDR3 totals 16 residues. Per the germline V gene, CDR1 is SGHTA and CDR2 is FQGNSA. Trimming removed 1 base from V and 0 bases from J, with 11 bases in between. The CDR3 bases are TGTGCCAGCAGCTTAGTTGGGGGGGCTAGCACAGATACGCAGTATTTT. Its translation: CASSLVGGASTDTQYF.

The sample holds a few counts of this clonotype. The chain is built from TRBV5-1 and TRBJ1-2; the D is unclear. The ends were cut back, 0 bases at V and 4 bases at J, with 16 bases in the middle. This CDR3 comprises 16 residues. The V gene's germline CDR1 is SGHRS and CDR2 YFSETQ. CDR3 sequence reads: CASSLADTGRGYGYTF. The CDR3 coding sequence is TGCGCCAGCAGCTTGGCCGACACCGGACGTGGCTATGGCTACACCTTC.

This clonotype has a count of ten or more. CDR3 amino acids: CATRQEGLETQYF. The CDR3 coding sequence is TGTGCCACCCGACAGGAGGGCCTGGAGACCCAGTACTTC. The rearrangement links TRBV10-3 to TRBJ2-5; perhaps D is TRBD1 or TRBD2 (6 bases each). CDR1 and CDR2 from the germline V gene are ENHRY and SYGVKD. CDR3 length: 13 amino acids. V was cut by 10 bases and J by 5 bases, with 17 bases left in between.

The chain links TRBV30 to TRBJ2-7; D is perhaps TRBD2 (5 bases). The V end was cut by 4 bases, the J end by 3 bases, with 13 bases between. Germline loops: CDR1 GTSNPN, CDR2 SVGIG (reference sequence). The CDR3 spans 13 residues. The CDR3 here is CAWKGSGLYEQYF. The DNA for the CDR3 is TGTGCCTGGAAGGGCAGCGGCCTCTACGAGCAGTACTTC.

This clonotype showed up just a few times. The V call is TRBV19, the J call TRBJ2-1; the match to TRBD2 covers 9 bases. The germline CDR1 and CDR2 sequences are LNHDA and SQIVND (reference sequence). There are 17 residues in the CDR3. Trimming took 5 bases from V and 3 from J; bases not matched to a gene: 11. CDR3 DNA: TGTGCCAGTAGTCCCCTGGAGACTAGCGGTATCTACAATGAGCAGTTCTTC. Its translation: CASSPLETSGIYNEQFF. The whole variable domain, filled in from reference TRBV19 and TRBJ2-1, reads DGGITQSPKYLFRKEGQNVTLSCEQNLNHDAMYWYRQDPGQGLRLIYYSQIVNDFQKGDIAEGYSVSREKKESFPLTVTSAQKNPTAFYLCASSPLETSGIYNEQFFGPGTRLTVL.

The rearrangement uses TRBV2 and TRBJ1-3; possibly TRBD1 for D (6 bases). This CDR3 spans 14 amino acids. Trimming pared 7 bases from V and 8 bases from J, leaving 18 bases between. Germline V gives CDR1 SNHLY, CDR2 FYNNEI. CDR3 sequence reads: CASTLLGGRDTIYF. CDR3 DNA sequence: TGTGCCAGCACCCTATTGGGGGGCCGAGACACCATATATTTT.

The gene calls are TRBV27 and TRBJ1-1; D gene ambiguous. Trimming cost V 5 bases and J 7 bases, with 17 bases left between them. The germline CDR1 and CDR2 sequences are MNHEY and SMNVEV (reference sequence). The CDR3 loop spans 14 amino acids. For the CDR3, the DNA is TGTGCCAGCAGTATCCGGGCCGGAGGGAATGAAGCTTTCTTT. Residues: CASSIRAGGNEAFF.

This clonotype showed up just a few times. The chain has TRBV28 and TRBJ2-5, with 11 bases aligning to TRBD2. The germline V gene encodes CDR1 MDHEN and CDR2 SYDVKM. Germline trimming cut 8 bases from V and 1 base from J; bases unmatched to any gene: 6. The CDR3 consists of 15 residues. CDR3 in amino acids: CASQASGGPQETQYF. CDR3 DNA sequence: TGTGCCAGCCAAGCTAGCGGGGGGCCCCAAGAGACCCAGTACTTC.

There are many counts of this clonotype. The V and J genes are TRBV20-1 and TRBJ2-2; the D is unclear. V lost 0 bases and J 0 bases, leaving 2 bases between the germline ends. CDR1 and CDR2 from the germline V gene are DFQATT and SNEGSKA (reference sequence). This CDR3 is 13 amino acids long. CDR3 nucleotides: TGCAGTGCTAGAGAGCCGAACACCGGGGAGCTGTTTTTT. Amino acid sequence: CSAREPNTGELFF.

This clonotype was counted a few times. The CDR3 coding sequence is TGTGCCAGCAGAAGGGCCGGGACAGCCTATGGCTACACCTTC. Amino acid sequence: CASRRAGTAYGYTF. The chain has TRBV6-5 and TRBJ1-2; 7 bases fit TRBD1. Germline CDR1 and CDR2: MNHEY and SVGAGI. The CDR3 extends over 14 amino acids. Trimming removed 6 bases from V and 4 bases from J; junction bases left unmatched: 8.

The J gene is TRBJ1-4, the V gene TRBV25-1, with D unresolved. V lost 4 bases and J lost 7, with 7 bases in between. CDR1 is MGHDK and CDR2 is SYGVNS in the germline V gene. The CDR3 runs to 12 residues. CDR3 loop: CASSVVGEKLFF. The CDR3 nucleotides read TGTGCCAGCAGTGTTGTTGGTGAAAAACTGTTTTTT.

The rearrangement links TRBV7-2 to TRBJ1-4, with D maybe TRBD1 (5 bases). This CDR3 has 16 residues. The germline V gene has CDR1 SGHTA and CDR2 FQGNSA. V was cut by 5 bases and J by 4 bases, with 17 bases left in between. CDR3 DNA sequence: TGTGCCAGCAGCCCCCGAGACAGAGCCTATAATGAAAAACTGTTTTTT. Protein sequence: CASSPRDRAYNEKLFF.

In its sample, this clonotype was seen a few times. The rearrangement joins TRBV7-2 to TRBJ2-5; D is unresolved. The V end lost 5 bases, the J end lost 4 bases, and 17 bases lay between the germline ends. Germline CDR1 and CDR2: SGHTA and FQGNSA. This CDR3 region has 15 residues. The DNA of the CDR3 is TGTGCCAGCAGCCCTACGATAGACACTGCAGAGACCCAGTACTTC. Translated, it gives CASSPTIDTAETQYF.

The rearrangement uses TRBV6-1 and TRBJ2-3, with D perhaps TRBD1 (5 bases). The CDR3 spans 13 residues. Germline assignment: CDR1 MNHNS and CDR2 SASEGT. Trimming removed 6 bases at V and 4 bases at J, with 11 bases between. CDR3 protein: CASRDTSPDTQYF. CDR3 sequence (DNA): TGTGCCAGCAGGGACACAAGTCCAGATACGCAGTATTTT.

This clonotype was counted only a few times. The chain recombines TRBV14 with TRBJ1-2, with TRBD1 matching 7 bases. The CDR3 is made up of 14 amino acids. CDR1 SGHDN and CDR2 FVKESK come from the germline V gene. V gave up 4 bases and J gave up 4 bases; unmatched junction bases: 6. CDR3 protein: CASSLVQGGYGYTF. The CDR3 DNA follows: TGTGCCAGCAGCCTCGTCCAGGGGGGCTATGGCTACACCTTC.

The chain combines TRBV11-2 with TRBJ1-1; D call uncertain. The germline V and J ends were trimmed by 5 bases and 2 bases, with 15 bases remaining between them. The CDR3 runs to 15 residues. Germline CDR1 and CDR2: SGHAT and FQNNGV. CDR3 loop: CASSPRRRQNTEAFF. DNA of the CDR3: TGTGCCAGCAGCCCCCGACGTAGACAAAACACTGAAGCTTTCTTT. Looking up the rest from reference TRBV11-2 and TRBJ1-1 gives the full variable domain: EAGVAQSPRYKIIEKRQSVAFWCNPISGHATLYWYQQILGQGPKLLIQFQNNGVVDDSQLPKDRFSAERLKGVDSTLKIQPAKLEDSAVYLCASSPRRRQNTEAFFGQGTRLTVV.